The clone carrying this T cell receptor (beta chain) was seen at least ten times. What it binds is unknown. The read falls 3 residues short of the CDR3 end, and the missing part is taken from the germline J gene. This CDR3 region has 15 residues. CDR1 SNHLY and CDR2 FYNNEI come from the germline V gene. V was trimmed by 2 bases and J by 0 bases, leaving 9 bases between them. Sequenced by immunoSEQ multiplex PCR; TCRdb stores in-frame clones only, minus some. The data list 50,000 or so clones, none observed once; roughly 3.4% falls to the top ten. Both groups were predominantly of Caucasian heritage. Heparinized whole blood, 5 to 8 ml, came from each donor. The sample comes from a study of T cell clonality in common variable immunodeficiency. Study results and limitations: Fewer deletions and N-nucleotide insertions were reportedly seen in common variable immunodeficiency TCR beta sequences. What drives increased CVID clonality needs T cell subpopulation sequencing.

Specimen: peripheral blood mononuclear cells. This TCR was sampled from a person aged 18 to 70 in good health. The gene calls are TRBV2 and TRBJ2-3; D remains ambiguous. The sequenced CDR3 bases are TGTGCCAGCAGTGAAAACTCCCTTAGCACAGATACG. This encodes CASSENSLSTDT. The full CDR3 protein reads CASSENSLSTDTQYF.